Below are 30 T cell receptor beta chains sequenced from a single sample in a study of T cell clones after liver transplantation. Sequencing used immunoSEQ multiplex PCR; TCRdb keeps in-frame clones, though not all of them. The data contain about 74,000 clones, approximately 80% of them singletons. Sample: CD4+ T cells from blood, taken before liver transplant. The receptors come from a human donor who received a liver transplant.

This clone was observed a single time. Distinct nucleotide sequences in the sample also encode this CDR3. The rearrangement links TRBV7-2 to TRBJ2-1, with 8 bases that match TRBD2. After removal of 5 bases from V and 2 bases from J, the junction contained 5 bases not matched to a gene. The CDR3 is 15 residues long. Germline lookup yields CDR1 SGHTA and CDR2 FQGNSA. CDR3 loop: CASSPLAGAYNEQFF. In DNA form, the CDR3 reads TGTGCCAGCAGCCCTCTAGCGGGCGCCTACAATGAGCAGTTCTTC.

The chain is built from TRBV18 and TRBJ2-1; D is unresolved. Per germline, CDR1 KGHSH and CDR2 LQKENI. There are 13 residues in the CDR3. The germline V and J ends were trimmed by 2 bases and 5 bases, with 7 bases remaining between them. CDR3 amino acids: CASSPSLNNEQFF. The CDR3 coding sequence is TGTGCCAGCTCACCAAGCTTGAACAATGAGCAGTTCTTC.

CDR3 bases: TGTGCCAGCTCACCACTCGGGACTAGCGGATACAATGAGCAGTTCTTC. Amino acids: CASSPLGTSGYNEQFF. V gene TRBV18 combines with J gene TRBJ2-1, with TRBD2 identical over 11 bases. The CDR3 is 16 residues long. Looked up from germline, CDR1 is KGHSH and CDR2 is LQKENI. After removal of 1 base from V and 4 bases from J, the junction contained 3 bases not matched to a gene.

The gene calls are TRBV28 and TRBJ1-5, with D maybe TRBD1 (6 bases). The CDR3 contains 14 residues. Trimming took off 8 bases at V and 4 bases at J, with 15 bases between the two ends. Germline V gene sequence: CDR1 MDHEN, CDR2 SYDVKM. The CDR3 loop is CASSNHRENQPQHF. CDR3 DNA sequence: TGTGCCAGCTCAAATCACAGGGAGAATCAGCCCCAGCATTTT.

This chain joins TRBV11-2 and TRBJ2-5; TRBD2 aligns across 12 bases. The V gene's germline CDR1 is SGHAT and CDR2 FQNNGV. V shed 3 bases, J shed 5 bases, and the junction held 7 bases outside the gene matches. The CDR3 is 16 amino acids. The CDR3 DNA follows: TGTGCCAGCAGCTTCCTGACTAGCGGGAGTAGGGAGACCCAGTACTTC. It specifies CASSFLTSGSRETQYF.

J is TRBJ2-1 and V is TRBV11-2, with 8 bases that match TRBD2. This CDR3 has 13 amino acids. Looked up from germline, CDR1 is SGHAT and CDR2 is FQNNGV. Unmatched junction bases numbered 6, after V lost 7 bases and J lost 7 bases. The CDR3 here is CASTLREGNEQFF. In DNA form, the CDR3 reads TGTGCCAGCACCCTACGGGAGGGGAATGAGCAGTTCTTC.

This chain links TRBV5-1 with TRBJ1-1; 7 bases map to TRBD1. The CDR3 sequence is 13 residues long. The trim removed 7 bases at V and 1 base at J, leaving 4 bases unmatched. Germline CDR1 and CDR2: SGHRS and YFSETQ. CDR3 region: CASGRDRNTEAFF. The DNA of the CDR3 is TGCGCCAGCGGAAGGGACAGGAACACTGAAGCTTTCTTT.

The chain recombines TRBV6-5 with TRBJ1-2; 7 nucleotides align to TRBD1. V shed 6 bases, J shed 4 bases, and the junction held 11 bases outside the gene matches. From germline, CDR1 is MNHEY and CDR2 SVGAGI. This CDR3 comprises 15 residues. The CDR3 nucleotides are TGTGCCAGCAGCTACCGGGACAGATCATTCTATGGCTACACCTTC. It codes for CASSYRDRSFYGYTF.

The chain carries TRBV6-6 and TRBJ1-1; D is possibly TRBD1 (5 bases). Germline V CDR1 and CDR2: MNHNY, SVGAGI (reference sequence). This CDR3 spans 12 amino acids. V was clipped by 7 bases and J by 5 bases, with 11 bases between them. The CDR3 DNA sequence: TGTGCCAGCACCTACGGGGGGACTGAAGCTTTCTTT. Amino acid sequence: CASTYGGTEAFF.

The gene calls are TRBV19 and TRBJ2-5; 10 bases are shared with TRBD1. There are 16 residues in the CDR3. The germline gives CDR1 LNHDA, CDR2 SQIVND (reference sequence). The V and J ends lost 1 base and 2 bases, in that order; junction bases with no gene match: 4. In nucleotides, the CDR3 is TGTGCCAGTAGTATAGGCAGGACAGGGGGGCAAGAGACCCAGTACTTC. Residues: CASSIGRTGGQETQYF.

The chain employs TRBV6-5 and TRBJ2-7, with TRBD1 as a possible D gene (6 bases). Germline CDR1 reads MNHEY; CDR2 reads SVGAGI. Trimming stripped 8 bases from V and 3 bases from J, with 8 bases between. The CDR3 has 11 amino acids. The CDR3 loop reads CASQDSYEQYF. CDR3 DNA sequence: TGTGCCAGCCAGGACAGCTACGAGCAGTACTTC.

Details on this clone: Mismatch with germline at one junction end may stem from a read error. V gene TRBV6-5 combines with J gene TRBJ2-6; D is possibly TRBD1 (5 bases). Germline CDR1 and CDR2: MNHEY and SVGAGI. The CDR3 covers 15 residues. DNA for the CDR3: TGTGCCAGCGGCGGAGAGTACTCTGGGGCCAACGCCCTGACTTTC. It codes for CASGGEYSGANALTF.

This chain uses TRBV5-1 with TRBJ2-6; D not resolved. V lost 0 bases, J lost 2 bases, and 6 bases lay in between. There are 15 residues in the CDR3. Germline assignment: CDR1 SGHRS and CDR2 YFSETQ. The CDR3 nucleotides read TGCGCCAGCAGCTTGGATGGAGCTGGGGCCAACGTCCTGACTTTC. Its translation is CASSLDGAGANVLTF.

V usage is TRBV20-1 and J usage is TRBJ2-7; D ambiguous. Germline CDR1 reads DFQATT; CDR2 reads SNEGSKA (reference sequence). With 5 bases removed from V and 3 bases from J, the gap between germline ends came to 5 bases. This CDR3 region has 10 residues. This CDR3 reads CSAGSYEQYF. DNA for the CDR3: TGCAGTGCTGGTAGCTACGAGCAGTACTTC.

The chain couples TRBV13 to TRBJ1-2, with D maybe TRBD1 (6 bases). Trimming stripped 5 bases from V and 6 bases from J, with 19 bases between. Looked up from germline, CDR1 is PRHDT and CDR2 is FYEKMQ (reference sequence). This CDR3 is built from 15 residues. For the CDR3, the DNA is TGTGCCAGCAGCCCTTGGGGGCCACGGAGGGATGGCTACACCTTC. As protein: CASSPWGPRRDGYTF.

The genes are TRBV6-4 and TRBJ1-3, with D perhaps matching TRBD1 (6 bases). This CDR3 has 18 residues. V was cut by 5 bases and J by 2 bases, with 22 bases left in between. Germline lookup yields CDR1 MRHNA and CDR2 SNTAGT. DNA for the CDR3: TGTGCCAGCAGTCCCGATAAAATGAACAGGGAAGCTGGAAACACCATATATTTT. This sequence encodes CASSPDKMNREAGNTIYF.

The sample holds a few counts of this clone. The chain has TRBV5-1 and TRBJ2-3; D may be TRBD2 (6 bases). Trimming took off 4 bases at V and 5 bases at J, with 11 bases between the two ends. Germline CDR1 and CDR2: SGHRS and YFSETQ. There are 13 residues in the CDR3. For the CDR3, the DNA is TGCGCCAGCAGCCGAGAGGGAGGAGATACGCAGTATTTT. As protein: CASSREGGDTQYF.

The gene calls are TRBV7-2 and TRBJ1-5; D is unclear. The CDR3 has 12 amino acids. Germline V gene lookup returns CDR1 SGHTA and CDR2 FQGNSA. Here the CDR3 DNA reads TGTGCATCAAGCGGTTACAATCAGCCCCAGCATTTT. As protein: CASSGYNQPQHF.

This chain links TRBV5-1 with TRBJ2-2, with D maybe TRBD2 (6 bases). V lost 4 bases, J lost 4 bases, and 11 bases lay in between. Germline CDR1 SGHRS, CDR2 YFSETQ. The CDR3 spans 14 residues. CDR3 protein: CASSPDYLTGELFF. CDR3 sequence (DNA): TGCGCCAGCAGCCCGGACTACCTCACCGGGGAGCTGTTTTTT.

This clone has at least ten counts. The rearrangement joins TRBV2 to TRBJ1-2; possibly TRBD1 for D (5 bases). This CDR3 contains 13 residues. V lost 10 bases and J 3 bases, leaving 15 bases between the germline ends. Germline V gives CDR1 SNHLY, CDR2 FYNNEI. The CDR3 protein is CAIQAGGDYGYTF. The DNA for the CDR3 is TGTGCCATCCAGGCGGGGGGTGACTATGGCTACACCTTC.

The chain links TRBV10-3 to TRBJ1-2; D is unclear. The CDR3 consists of 16 residues. Trimming stripped 2 bases from V and 5 bases from J, with 18 bases between. In germline, CDR1 is ENHRY, CDR2 SYGVKD. CDR3 nucleotide sequence: TGTGCCATCAGTGAGGCACAGATCAAGAGACTTTATGGCTACACCTTC. This codes for CAISEAQIKRLYGYTF.

J is TRBJ1-2 and V is TRBV5-5, with 12 nucleotides matching TRBD1. Trimming took 2 bases from V and 4 from J; bases not matched to a gene: 6. This CDR3 is built from 16 residues. CDR1 is SGHKS, CDR2 YYEKEE, per germline (reference sequence). CDR3 nucleotide sequence: TGTGCCAGCAGCTTAGAAGGGACAGGGGGCATCTATGGCTACACCTTC. Residues: CASSLEGTGGIYGYTF.

This clone was found a few times. V usage is TRBV7-2 and J usage is TRBJ2-7; TRBD1 or TRBD2 may be the D gene (5 bases each). From germline, CDR1 is SGHTA and CDR2 FQGNSA. V was clipped by 2 bases and J by 4 bases, with 6 bases between them. CDR3 length equals 12 residues. The CDR3 bases are TGTGCCAGCAGCTTATGGGGGTACGAGCAGTACTTC. Translating it yields CASSLWGYEQYF.

The chain joins TRBV6-6 to TRBJ2-6; no clear D. The CDR3 is 13 amino acids. From germline, CDR1 is MNHNY and CDR2 SVGAGI (reference sequence). V lost 8 bases and J 4 bases, leaving 9 bases between the germline ends. The CDR3: CASRRTGANVLTF. DNA for the CDR3: TGTGCCAGCCGAAGGACCGGGGCCAACGTCCTGACTTTC.

The chain has TRBV5-1 and TRBJ2-6, with D perhaps matching TRBD2 (5 bases). Per the germline V gene, CDR1 is SGHRS and CDR2 is YFSETQ. Trimming cost V 5 bases and J 1 base, with 7 bases left between them. This CDR3 region has 14 residues. The CDR3, as DNA: TGCGCCAGCAGACTAGGTTCTGGGGCCAACGTCCTGACTTTC. It specifies CASRLGSGANVLTF.

Comments on this clone: Other DNA sequences in the same sample also yield this CDR3. The chain uses TRBV2 and TRBJ2-3, with 10 bases aligning to TRBD1. J was trimmed by 5 bases and V by 5 bases; bases with no gene match: 4. There are 14 residues in the CDR3. Germline loops: CDR1 SNHLY, CDR2 FYNNEI. CDR3 protein: CASSSRDRGDTQYF. The CDR3, as DNA: TGTGCCAGCAGTTCCCGGGACAGGGGAGATACGCAGTATTTT.

The chain couples TRBV27 to TRBJ2-7, with TRBD2 as a possible D gene (7 bases). V was cut by 8 bases and J by 0 bases, with 20 bases left in between. This CDR3 has 16 amino acids. CDR1 and CDR2 (germline): MNHEY, SMNVEV (reference sequence). Here the CDR3 DNA reads TGTGCCAGCCCCTTTGGGAGGGGGGAGAGCTCCTACGAGCAGTACTTC. This gives the protein CASPFGRGESSYEQYF.

This clone was recorded once. The chain is built from TRBV28 and TRBJ2-5, with a tentative D call TRBD2 (6 bases). V was trimmed by 6 bases and J by 1 base, leaving 15 bases between them. CDR1 and CDR2 (germline): MDHEN, SYDVKM. The CDR3 has 15 amino acids. The CDR3: CASSTRGGVQETQYF. DNA for the CDR3: TGTGCCAGCAGCACGCGGGGCGGGGTCCAAGAGACCCAGTACTTC.

The CDR3 region is CASTITGVRGYTF. CDR3 DNA: TGTGCCAGCACCATCACAGGGGTCCGAGGCTACACCTTC. The chain joins TRBV28 to TRBJ1-2; 7 nucleotides agree with TRBD1. This CDR3 spans 13 amino acids. Germline CDR1 MDHEN, CDR2 SYDVKM. The V gene end was trimmed by 7 bases and the J gene end by 8 bases; junction bases not matched to a gene: 10.

A few counts support this clone. This sequence joins TRBV27 and TRBJ2-1; D possibly uses TRBD1 or TRBD2 (6 bases each). Germline V gene data show CDR1 as MNHEY and CDR2 as SMNVEV (reference sequence). This CDR3 contains 16 residues. Trimming shortened V by 3 bases and J by 4 bases, and 16 bases separated the two germline ends. In DNA form, the CDR3 reads TGTGCCAGCAGTTTTAAGGGGGGACCCCCTTACAATGAGCAGTTCTTC. Its protein is CASSFKGGPPYNEQFF.